The text below deals with one TCR beta chain. Germline V gene data show CDR1 as LGHNA and CDR2 as YSLEER. CDR3 length: 16 amino acids. The V and J ends lost 0 bases and 4 bases respectively, with 15 bases between them. The data derive from a study of T-cell memory formation after mild COVID-19. One entry per CDR3 protein, called by TCRdb with MiXCR from the 5' RACE reads. Of around 200,000 distinct CDR3 sequences detected, about 18% appear once; the ten largest clones hold roughly 3.8%. The V gene is TRBV4-3, the J gene TRBJ1-2; possibly TRBD1 for D (5 bases). This receptor was identified in a man between 18 and 29 years old who had mild COVID-19 (a few samples of this study predate the infection). Cell type and time point are not known. The sequencing sample was made of PBMCs or a T cell subset sorted from them (not recorded which). The CDR3 coding sequence is TGCGCCAGCAGCCAAGATTCGCACCCGGGGCCCTATGGCTACACCTTC. Its translation: CASSQDSHPGPYGYTF.